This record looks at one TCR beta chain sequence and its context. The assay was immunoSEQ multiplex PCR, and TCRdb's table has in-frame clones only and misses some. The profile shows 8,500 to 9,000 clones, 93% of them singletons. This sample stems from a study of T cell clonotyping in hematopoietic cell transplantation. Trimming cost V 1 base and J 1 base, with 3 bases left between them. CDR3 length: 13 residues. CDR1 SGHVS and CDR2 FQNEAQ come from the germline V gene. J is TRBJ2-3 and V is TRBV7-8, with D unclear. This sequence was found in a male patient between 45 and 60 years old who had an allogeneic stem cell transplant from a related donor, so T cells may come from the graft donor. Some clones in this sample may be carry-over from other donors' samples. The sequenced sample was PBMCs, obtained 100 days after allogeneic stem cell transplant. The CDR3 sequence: CASSLVGTDTQYF. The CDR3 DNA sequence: TGTGCCAGCAGCTTAGTAGGCACAGATACGCAGTATTTT. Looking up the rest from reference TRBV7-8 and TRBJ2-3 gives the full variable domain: GAGVSQSPRYKVAKRGQDVALRCDPISGHVSLFWYQQALGQGPEFLTYFQNEAQLDKSGLPSDRFFAERPEGSVSTLKIQRTQQEDSAVYLCASSLVGTDTQYFGPGTRLTVL.